These T cell receptor beta chains were read from a single sample in a study of fetal regulatory T cell absence and autoimmunity. TCRdb's copy holds only in-frame clones and misses some; the assay was immunoSEQ multiplex PCR. The data hold about 95,000 clones, with less than 80% observed a single time. Sequenced sample: pancreas tissue. These receptors were obtained from a male donor with IPEX syndrome. Both conserved end residues are part of each CDR3. D genes are given only for firm matches. The size of a clone is reported for some rows only, either as once, few or many, or as a class for expanded clones.

J gene: TRBJ1-2; clone size: few; V gene: TRBV10-2; D gene: -; CDR3 protein: CASLGPYGYTF; CDR3 DNA: TGCGCCAGCCTCGGGCCCTATGGCTACACCTTC
J gene: TRBJ1-1; clone size: -; V gene: TRBV27; D gene: -; CDR3 protein: CASTQQGMNTEAFF; CDR3 DNA: TGTGCCAGCACCCAACAGGGAATGAACACTGAAGCTTTCTTT
J gene: TRBJ1-2; clone size: -; V gene: TRBV10-3; D gene: -; CDR3 protein: CAISGNYGYTF; CDR3 DNA: TGTGCCATCTCCGGGAACTATGGCTACACCTTC
J gene: TRBJ1-3; clone size: -; V gene: TRBV30; D gene: -; CDR3 protein: CAWSVLALSSGNTIYF; CDR3 DNA: TGTGCCTGGAGTGTACTGGCATTGAGCTCTGGAAACACCATATATTTT
J gene: TRBJ1-2; clone size: few; V gene: TRBV5-5; D gene: TRBD1; CDR3 protein: CASSPSGQGNGYTF; CDR3 DNA: TGTGCCAGCAGCCCTTCGGGACAGGGGAATGGCTACACCTTC
J gene: TRBJ2-1; clone size: -; V gene: TRBV5-6; D gene: -; CDR3 protein: CASSLRERYNEQFF; CDR3 DNA: TGTGCCAGCAGCTTGCGGGAGAGGTACAATGAGCAGTTCTTC
J gene: TRBJ1-5; clone size: -; V gene: TRBV30; D gene: -; CDR3 protein: CAWSGGGPLGRSSNQPQHF; CDR3 DNA: TGTGCCTGGAGTGGGGGGGGGCCACTGGGCCGATCAAGCAATCAGCCCCAGCATTTT
J gene: TRBJ1-5; clone size: -; V gene: TRBV19; D gene: TRBD1; CDR3 protein: CASSITGGNQPQHF; CDR3 DNA: TGTGCCAGTAGTATAACAGGGGGCAATCAGCCCCAGCATTTT
J gene: TRBJ2-1; clone size: once; V gene: TRBV6-5; D gene: -; CDR3 protein: CASSPLGYNEQFF; CDR3 DNA: TGTGCCAGCAGCCCACTAGGCTACAATGAGCAGTTCTTC
J gene: TRBJ2-7; clone size: -; V gene: TRBV27; D gene: -; CDR3 protein: CASPLDSSYEQYF; CDR3 DNA: TGTGCCAGCCCCCTCGACAGCTCCTACGAGCAGTACTTC
J gene: TRBJ2-5; clone size: -; V gene: TRBV27; D gene: TRBD2; CDR3 protein: CASSLRRRLAGGETQYF; CDR3 DNA: TGTGCCAGCAGTTTACGGCGTCGGCTAGCGGGAGGAGAGACCCAGTACTTC
J gene: TRBJ2-7; clone size: -; V gene: TRBV10-3; D gene: TRBD2; CDR3 protein: CAISETSGGYEQYF; CDR3 DNA: TGTGCCATCAGTGAGACTAGCGGGGGGTACGAGCAGTACTTC
J gene: TRBJ2-7; clone size: -; V gene: TRBV21-1; D gene: -; CDR3 protein: CASSRGSYEQYF; CDR3 DNA: TGTGCCAGCAGCAGGGGCTCCTACGAGCAGTACTTC
J gene: TRBJ2-1; clone size: -; V gene: TRBV25-1; D gene: TRBD1; CDR3 protein: CASSEWTGTYNEQFF; CDR3 DNA: TGTGCCAGCAGTGAATGGACAGGCACCTACAATGAGCAGTTCTTC
J gene: TRBJ2-1; clone size: -; V gene: TRBV27; D gene: TRBD2; CDR3 protein: CASSSSPLAGGPNEQFF; CDR3 DNA: TGTGCCAGCAGTTCCAGCCCTCTAGCGGGAGGGCCCAATGAGCAGTTCTTC
J gene: TRBJ1-6; clone size: -; V gene: TRBV5-4; D gene: -; CDR3 protein: CASSLSPQIRLDSPLHF; CDR3 DNA: TGTGCCAGCAGCTTGTCCCCTCAGATACGGTTGGATTCACCCCTCCACTTT
J gene: TRBJ2-7; clone size: few; V gene: TRBV30; D gene: -; CDR3 protein: CAWSVDLSYEQYF; CDR3 DNA: TGTGCCTGGAGTGTTGACCTGTCCTACGAGCAGTACTTC
J gene: TRBJ2-7; clone size: -; V gene: TRBV6-5; D gene: -; CDR3 protein: CASRQPGTQSYEQYF; CDR3 DNA: TGTGCCAGCAGACAACCCGGGACCCAATCTTACGAGCAGTACTTC
J gene: TRBJ2-2; clone size: -; V gene: TRBV27; D gene: TRBD1; CDR3 protein: CASSPRQGARTGELFF; CDR3 DNA: TGTGCCAGCAGCCCAAGACAGGGGGCGAGAACCGGGGAGCTGTTTTTT
J gene: TRBJ2-1; clone size: -; V gene: TRBV2; D gene: TRBD2; CDR3 protein: CASSELAGVYNEQFF; CDR3 DNA: TGTGCCAGCAGTGAACTAGCGGGAGTTTACAATGAGCAGTTCTTC
J gene: TRBJ1-1; clone size: -; V gene: TRBV7-9; D gene: -; CDR3 protein: CASSLRTASNTEAFF; CDR3 DNA: TGTGCCAGCAGCTTAAGGACAGCATCGAACACTGAAGCTTTCTTT
J gene: TRBJ1-1; clone size: -; V gene: TRBV6-5; D gene: TRBD1; CDR3 protein: CASSYWDRNTEAFF; CDR3 DNA: TGTGCCAGCAGTTACTGGGACAGGAACACTGAAGCTTTCTTT
J gene: TRBJ2-3; clone size: -; V gene: TRBV4-3; D gene: TRBD2; CDR3 protein: CASSQERLAGGPPTDTQYF; CDR3 DNA: TGCGCCAGCAGCCAAGAGCGGCTAGCGGGGGGGCCTCCCACAGATACGCAGTATTTT
J gene: TRBJ2-5; clone size: -; V gene: TRBV6-1; D gene: -; CDR3 protein: CASSDLPKRETQYF; CDR3 DNA: TGTGCCAGCAGTGACCTCCCGAAGCGGGAGACCCAGTACTTC
J gene: TRBJ1-2; clone size: -; V gene: TRBV6-6; D gene: -; CDR3 protein: CASSRHPRPTNYGYTF; CDR3 DNA: TGTGCCAGCAGTAGACACCCCCGGCCAACTAACTATGGCTACACCTTC
J gene: TRBJ2-1; clone size: -; V gene: TRBV7-9; D gene: TRBD2; CDR3 protein: CASTIAGGNEQFF; CDR3 DNA: TGTGCCAGCACAATAGCGGGAGGCAATGAGCAGTTCTTC